The clone carrying this TCR beta chain was picked up a small number of times. The junction had 2 bases not matched to a gene; V was cut back by 2 bases and J by 3 bases. Germline V gene lookup returns CDR1 ENHRY and CDR2 SYGVKD. The CDR3 covers 15 residues. Beta-chain TCR CDR3 regions were amplified from RNA transcripts. The workflow started with a first-round RT-PCR run with HTBI primers and then moved on to a second-round multiplex PCR. TCRdb reprocessed the multiplex PCR reads via MiXCR and lists one record per CDR3 protein. The profile covers hundreds of thousands of distinct CDR3 sequences, with 22% appearing a single time and approximately 7.7% taken by the ten largest. The entry originates in a study of Graves' ophthalmopathy and Graves' hyperthyroidism.

The receptor's source is a woman under 30 with stable Graves' hyperthyroidism. Some clones in this sample may be carry-over from other donors' samples. This rearrangement joins TRBV10-3 to TRBJ2-5, with 11 bases that match TRBD2. The source material was peripheral blood. CDR3 region: CAISETLAGEETQYF. In DNA, the CDR3 is TGTGCCATCAGTGAGACACTAGCGGGAGAAGAGACCCAGTACTTC.